The 29 T cell receptor beta chains below all came from one sample that was sequenced in a study of spatial heterogeneity in lung cancer. Each CDR3 protein is one row after TCRdb ran MiXCR on the 5' RACE reads. This sample has about 22,000 distinct CDR3 sequences; around 5.8% occur once, and the top ten carry around a third. Described time point: sample taken at primary tumor resection. Sequenced material: PBMCs, taken at surgery. These receptors were obtained from a male donor with early-stage non-small cell lung cancer.

This clonotype showed up many times. This sequence joins TRBV29-1 and TRBJ2-6; D uncertain. V lost 4 bases to trimming and J lost 2 bases, with 0 bases between them. This CDR3 spans 11 amino acids. Germline CDR1 is SQVTM and CDR2 is ANQGSEA. The CDR3 coding sequence is TGCAGCGTTGCTGGGGCCAACGTCCTGACTTTC. Encoded protein: CSVAGANVLTF.

In this sample, this clonotype turned up many times. The chain has TRBV28 and TRBJ2-1; 9 bases are shared with TRBD2. The CDR3 is 16 residues long. Germline CDR1 is MDHEN and CDR2 is SYDVKM. Trimming at V came to 4 bases and at J to 4 bases, leaving 8 bases not matched to a gene. The CDR3 region is CASSSPGLAGYNEQFF. The CDR3 bases are TGTGCCAGCAGTTCGCCCGGTCTAGCGGGGTACAATGAGCAGTTCTTC.

Comment on this clonotype: With a much larger clone just one base away, this may be a read error. The CDR3 reads CTSSQAFNAQYF. The DNA for the CDR3 is TGTACCAGCAGCCAAGCTTTCAATGCGCAGTATTTT. The chain uses TRBV3-1 and TRBJ2-3; D is unclear. The CDR3 is made up of 12 amino acids. Germline CDR1 and CDR2: LGHDT and YNNKEL (reference sequence).

This clonotype showed up many times. The gene calls are TRBV7-9 and TRBJ2-3; TRBD1 is a possible D gene (5 bases). Trimming shortened V by 1 base and J by 0 bases, and 14 bases separated the two germline ends. The CDR3 runs 17 residues. CDR1 is SEHNR, CDR2 FQNEAQ, per germline (reference sequence). CDR3 sequence (DNA): TGTGCCAGCAGCTTAGGCCCTGACAGCTCTAGCACAGATACGCAGTATTTT. Encoded protein: CASSLGPDSSSTDTQYF.

The chain recombines TRBV27 with TRBJ1-5, with D unclear. V dropped 5 bases and J dropped 6 bases, with 17 bases sitting between them. Germline loops: CDR1 MNHEY, CDR2 SMNVEV (reference sequence). The CDR3 spans 15 residues. As DNA, the CDR3 is TGTGCCAGCAGTCCGCAGAGGATCTACGGTCAGCCCCAGCATTTT. Amino acids: CASSPQRIYGQPQHF.

This clonotype was seen many times. The chain employs TRBV7-2 and TRBJ2-3; D remains unclear. The CDR3 loop spans 12 amino acids. Germline V CDR1 and CDR2: SGHTA, FQGNSA. V lost 2 bases and J 6 bases, leaving 6 bases between the germline ends. The CDR3 nucleotides are TGTGCCAGCAGCTTAATGTTTGATACGCAGTATTTT. Translated: CASSLMFDTQYF.

The V call is TRBV10-3, the J call TRBJ2-7; 10 bases are shared with TRBD2. Germline V gene sequence: CDR1 ENHRY, CDR2 SYGVKD. This CDR3 is built from 14 residues. V shed 6 bases, J shed 7 bases, and the junction held 9 bases outside the gene matches. For the CDR3, the DNA is TGTGCCATCAGGGGGACTAGCGTACCCGGGGAGCAGTACTTC. Protein: CAIRGTSVPGEQYF.

This clonotype was recorded many times. J is TRBJ2-7 and V is TRBV20-1; D is ambiguous. V lost 8 bases and J 3 bases, leaving 11 bases between the germline ends. The CDR3 has 11 amino acids. Looked up from germline, CDR1 is DFQATT and CDR2 is SNEGSKA (reference sequence). The CDR3 DNA follows: TGCAGTCTCCTAGGGCGCTACGAGCAGTACTTC. Residues: CSLLGRYEQYF.

This clonotype has at least ten counts. The J gene is TRBJ1-4, the V gene TRBV7-9; 7 positions agree with TRBD1. The trim removed 8 bases at V and 7 bases at J, leaving 4 bases unmatched. CDR1 and CDR2 (germline): SEHNR, FQNEAQ (reference sequence). The CDR3 is made up of 12 amino acids. The chain's CDR3 is CASDTGVEKLFF. Written as DNA, the CDR3 is TGTGCCAGCGACACAGGGGTTGAAAAACTGTTTTTT.

This clonotype was seen at least ten times. The rearrangement joins TRBV23-1 to TRBJ2-5, with D possibly TRBD1 on 6 matching bases. TRBV23-1 belongs to the ORF category, with a function that is uncertain. CDR3 length: 14 amino acids. Trimming took 3 bases from V and 2 from J, leaving 10 bases between them. CDR3 nucleotides: TGCGCCAGCAGTCATCCAAGGGGGCAAGAGACCCAGTACTTC. Translation gives CASSHPRGQETQYF.

This clonotype was detected ten times or more. The rearrangement links TRBV6-5 to TRBJ2-4, with 8 bases that match TRBD1. From germline, CDR1 is MNHEY and CDR2 SVGAGI. V dropped 5 bases and J dropped 7; count of bases not matched to a gene: 4. This CDR3 comprises 13 residues. The CDR3, as DNA: TGTGCCAGCAGTGGACAGGGCCGGAACATTCAGTACTTC. This gives the protein CASSGQGRNIQYF.

The sample holds many counts of this clonotype. The V and J genes are TRBV9 and TRBJ1-3; D gene unclear. Germline lookup yields CDR1 SGDLS and CDR2 YYNGEE. Trimming stripped 0 bases from V and 0 bases from J, with 10 bases between. The CDR3 extends over 16 amino acids. This CDR3 reads CASSVGVGSSGNTIYF. The CDR3 bases are TGTGCCAGCAGCGTAGGAGTAGGATCCTCTGGAAACACCATATATTTT.

This clonotype occurred many times. The chain couples TRBV5-1 to TRBJ1-1; D uncertain. Between the trimmed V and J ends, which lost 2 bases and 4 bases, there was a span of 9 bases. The CDR3 runs 13 residues. Germline CDR1 reads SGHRS; CDR2 reads YFSETQ. DNA for the CDR3: TGCGCCAGCAGCTTTGAGAAGGGCACTGAAGCTTTCTTT. Translated, it gives CASSFEKGTEAFF.

This clonotype was found many times. The chain links TRBV5-1 to TRBJ2-2; D may be TRBD1 (5 bases). The CDR3 contains 13 residues. With 2 bases removed from V and 4 bases from J, the gap between germline ends came to 6 bases. Germline V CDR1 and CDR2: SGHRS, YFSETQ. CDR3 coding DNA: TGCGCCAGCAGCTTCGACAGCACCGGGGAGCTGTTTTTT. As protein: CASSFDSTGELFF.

In this sample, this clonotype turned up many times. The CDR3: CASSLVALPGDEQFF. The CDR3 coding sequence is TGTGCCAGCAGCTTAGTGGCACTCCCTGGGGATGAGCAGTTCTTC. V is TRBV7-6 and J is TRBJ2-1; D is unresolved. This CDR3 is built from 15 residues. Germline values: CDR1 SGHVS, CDR2 FNYEAQ. Trimming took off 1 base at V and 8 bases at J, with 15 bases between the two ends. Using reference TRBV7-6 and TRBJ2-1 for the parts outside the CDR3, the full variable domain is GAGVSQSPRYKVTKRGQDVALRCDPISGHVSLYWYRQALGQGPEFLTYFNYEAQQDKSGLPNDRFSAERPEGSISTLTIQRTEQRDSAMYRCASSLVALPGDEQFFGPGTRLTVL.

This clonotype occurred many times. The rearrangement joins TRBV3-1 to TRBJ2-1; TRBD2 might be the D (6 bases). The CDR3 has 16 amino acids. V shed 4 bases and J shed 4 bases, with 17 bases lying between them. Germline values: CDR1 LGHDT, CDR2 YNNKEL (reference sequence). CDR3 region: CASSPLGGDEYNEQFF. CDR3 bases: TGTGCCAGCAGCCCACTGGGGGGTGATGAGTACAATGAGCAGTTCTTC.

This clonotype was picked up many times. CDR3 region: CSARHPGGNTYEQYF. The DNA for the CDR3 is TGCAGTGCCAGACACCCAGGGGGCAATACCTACGAGCAGTACTTC. The rearrangement links TRBV20-1 to TRBJ2-7; 8 bases fit TRBD1. CDR3 length: 15 residues. Germline CDR1 and CDR2: DFQATT and SNEGSKA (reference sequence). With V trimmed by 6 bases and J by 2 bases, 12 bases remained unmatched.

There are many counts of this clonotype. This chain connects TRBV30 to TRBJ2-2; D remains ambiguous. V lost 0 bases and J 2 bases, leaving 7 bases between the germline ends. The CDR3 contains 14 residues. Germline assignment: CDR1 GTSNPN and CDR2 SVGIG (reference sequence). CDR3 residues: CAWSVGPNTGELFF. CDR3 in DNA: TGTGCCTGGAGTGTAGGGCCTAACACCGGGGAGCTGTTTTTT.

This clonotype occurred many times. V gene TRBV27 combines with J gene TRBJ1-5, with 7 bases that match TRBD1. CDR1 is MNHEY, CDR2 SMNVEV, per germline (reference sequence). With V trimmed by 5 bases and J by 6 bases, 7 bases remained unmatched. The CDR3 length is 14 residues. The CDR3 sequence: CASSPQGPVQPQHF. The CDR3 DNA is TGTGCCAGCAGTCCACAGGGGCCCGTTCAGCCCCAGCATTTT.

This clonotype was seen ten or more times. In DNA form, the CDR3 reads TGTGCCAGCTCTAAGGGGGTTACTGAAGCTTTCTTT. Amino acid sequence: CASSKGVTEAFF. This rearrangement joins TRBV12-3 or TRBV12-4 to TRBJ1-1, with a weak D call TRBD1 (6 bases). The ends were cut back, 8 bases at V and 5 bases at J, with 12 bases in the middle. CDR3 length: 12 residues.

This clonotype came up many times. The chain uses TRBV12-3 or TRBV12-4 and TRBJ2-7; D possibly uses TRBD1 or TRBD2 (5 bases each). Deletions cut 3 bases from V and 5 bases from J, with 17 bases between. The CDR3 length is 15 residues. Here the CDR3 DNA reads TGTGCCAGCAGTTTGGGGACCGCCCGGTGGAACGAGCAGTACTTC. Its translation is CASSLGTARWNEQYF.

The chain couples TRBV28 to TRBJ1-2; D is undetermined. The germline V gene encodes CDR1 MDHEN and CDR2 SYDVKM. CDR3 length equals 13 residues. V was pared by 3 bases and J by 8 bases, with 13 bases between. In DNA, the CDR3 is TGTGCCAGCAGTTTCCAAGACATATGGGGCTACACCTTC. This translates into CASSFQDIWGYTF.

This clonotype was picked up many times. V and J are TRBV4-2 and TRBJ2-5; the D gene is possibly TRBD1 (5 bases). CDR3 length equals 16 residues. Germline V CDR1 and CDR2: LGHNA, YNFKEQ. Trimming pared 1 base from V and 1 base from J, leaving 13 bases between. This chain's CDR3 is CASSQAVYGAQETQYF. The DNA of the CDR3 is TGTGCCAGCAGCCAAGCCGTTTATGGGGCCCAAGAGACCCAGTACTTC.

This clonotype was found many times. This chain uses TRBV7-9 with TRBJ1-6; the D is unclear. CDR3 length equals 12 residues. V was clipped by 3 bases and J by 10 bases, with 7 bases between them. Germline values: CDR1 SEHNR, CDR2 FQNEAQ (reference sequence). Written as DNA, the CDR3 is TGTGCCAGCAGCTTCCCCCCCTCACCCCTCCACTTT. Amino acids: CASSFPPSPLHF.

This clonotype was detected ten times or more. The chain couples TRBV7-2 to TRBJ1-1; tentatively, D is TRBD1 (6 bases). In germline, CDR1 is SGHTA, CDR2 FQGNSA. The CDR3 spans 14 residues. The V end lost 5 bases, the J end lost 2 bases, and 12 bases lay between the germline ends. The CDR3 is CASSALTGNTEAFF. The CDR3 bases are TGTGCCAGCAGCGCCCTGACAGGAAACACTGAAGCTTTCTTT.

This clonotype was seen at least ten times. For the CDR3, the DNA is TGCAGTGCAAGGACTAGCGGGGGGGCTTACAATGAGCAGTTCTTC. Translation gives CSARTSGGAYNEQFF. This sequence joins TRBV20-1 and TRBJ2-1, with 15 bases aligning to TRBD2. Per germline, CDR1 DFQATT and CDR2 SNEGSKA (reference sequence). The J segment lost 4 bases and the V segment lost 6 bases, leaving 4 bases of the junction unmatched. The CDR3 totals 15 residues.

The chain has TRBV12-3 or TRBV12-4 and TRBJ1-6, with TRBD1 as a possible D gene (5 bases). Trimming removed 5 bases from V and 10 bases from J, with 15 bases in between. This CDR3 is 14 amino acids long. CDR3 region: CASSPRQNRSPLHF. In DNA form, the CDR3 reads TGTGCCAGCAGTCCCAGACAGAATCGATCACCCCTCCACTTT.

This clonotype was recorded a few times. The V gene is TRBV30, the J gene TRBJ2-1; the D gene is possibly TRBD2 (5 bases). The V gene lost 0 bases and the J gene lost 0 bases, with 6 bases spanning the gap. This CDR3 is 14 amino acids long. Germline CDR1 is GTSNPN and CDR2 is SVGIG (reference sequence). The CDR3 DNA reads as TGTGCCTGGAGTGTCACTAGCTCCTACAATGAGCAGTTCTTC. This gives the protein CAWSVTSSYNEQFF.

This clonotype was seen ten or more times. The chain has TRBV4-3 and TRBJ2-3, with TRBD2 as a possible D gene (7 bases). The CDR3 is 15 amino acids. Germline values: CDR1 LGHNA, CDR2 YSLEER. V lost 0 bases, J lost 6 bases, and 13 bases lay in between. In nucleotides, the CDR3 is TGCGCCAGCAGCCAAGATGCACAGGGAGGGGATACGCAGTATTTT. Its translation is CASSQDAQGGDTQYF.